Listed here are 18 T cell receptor beta chains from one sample, sequenced in a study of CD8+CD57+ T cells in acquired aplastic anemia. According to the study, genomic DNA was the template for TCR beta VDJ and CDR3 profiling. TCRdb reprocessed the reads with MiXCR, giving one entry per CDR3 protein. Of some 410,000 distinct CDR3 sequences listed, 55% to 75% are singletons. Sequenced material: sorted CD4+, CD8+, or CD8+CD57+ T cells (not recorded which) from PBMCs. The receptors originated from a human donor in good health, serving as a control.

With regard to this clonotype: One junction end disagrees with the germline gene, perhaps due to a read error. The chain has TRBV7-2 and TRBJ1-5; 7 bases fit TRBD1. Germline V gene sequence: CDR1 SGHTA, CDR2 FQGNSA. This CDR3 is 13 amino acids long. The CDR3 spells CASSGDGGQHQHF. The CDR3 DNA follows: TGTGCCAGCAGCGGGGACGGGGGACAGCACCAGCATTTT.

This chain links TRBV11-3 with TRBJ1-1; D call uncertain. With 5 bases removed from V and 6 bases from J, the gap between germline ends came to 16 bases. Germline V lookup: CDR1 SGHNT, CDR2 YENEEA. This CDR3 is built from 14 residues. CDR3 sequence reads: CASSAGRNGSEAFF. CDR3 nucleotide sequence: TGTGCCAGCAGCGCAGGACGGAACGGCTCTGAAGCTTTCTTT.

Regarding this clonotype: This is likely a read error, given that the CDR3 carries no conserved phenylalanine or tryptophan at its end. It is unclear where the CDR3 begins or ends on the DNA, so no DNA is shown, and the CDR3 is as TCRdb lists it. The V call is TRBV10-3, the J call TRBJ2-2; no DNA check was done on the table's D call, TRBD1. Including both end residues, the CDR3 is 14 amino acids long. CDR1 is ENHRY, CDR2 SYGVKD, per germline. The CDR3 region is CATRGQENTGELLD.

The chain carries TRBV5-1 and TRBJ2-7, with TRBD2 matching 8 bases. Trimming took 7 bases from V and 0 from J; bases not matched to a gene: 15. CDR3 length equals 17 residues. Germline assignment: CDR1 SGHRS and CDR2 YFSETQ. The CDR3, as DNA: TGCGCCAGCCGCTCGGGGGGGGGCCCTTACCTCTCCTACGAGCAGTACTTC. This encodes CASRSGGGPYLSYEQYF. Filled out from reference TRBV5-1 and TRBJ2-7, the complete variable domain reads KAGVTQTPRYLIKTRGQQVTLSCSPISGHRSVSWYQQTPGQGLQFLFEYFSETQRNKGNFPGRFSGRQFSNSRSEMNVSTLELGDSALYLCASRSGGGPYLSYEQYFGPGTRLTVT.

This chain's CDR3 is CASSLDLPRQETQYF. CDR3 DNA sequence: TGTGCCAGCAGCCTAGATTTGCCTCGCCAAGAGACCCAGTACTTC. The chain uses TRBV7-8 and TRBJ2-5; the D is unclear. The CDR3 loop spans 15 amino acids. The V end lost 5 bases, the J end lost 1 base, and 14 bases lay between the germline ends. Germline V gene sequence: CDR1 SGHVS, CDR2 FQNEAQ. The full variable domain, rest sourced from reference TRBV7-8 and TRBJ2-5, is GAGVSQSPRYKVAKRGQDVALRCDPISGHVSLFWYQQALGQGPEFLTYFQNEAQLDKSGLPSDRFFAERPEGSVSTLKIQRTQQEDSAVYLCASSLDLPRQETQYFGPGTRLLVL.

This chain links TRBV20-1 with TRBJ1-2, with no clear D. Germline V lookup: CDR1 DFQATT, CDR2 SNEGSKA (reference sequence). The CDR3 runs to 13 residues. Trimming cost V 6 bases and J 9 bases, with 20 bases left between them. CDR3 sequence: CSAMNTGAFCYTF. The CDR3 DNA follows: TGCAGTGCAATGAACACTGGAGCCTTCTGCTACACCTTC.

The genes are TRBV7-6 and TRBJ2-7; TRBD1 agrees at 9 bases. Germline assignment: CDR1 SGHVS and CDR2 FNYEAQ. The length of the CDR3 is 18 residues. Trimming cost V 5 bases and J 0 bases; bases outside gene matches: 14. CDR3 residues: CASSPRGAGQGRSYEQYF. The CDR3 DNA follows: TGTGCCAGCAGCCCCAGGGGGGCGGGACAGGGACGCTCCTACGAGCAGTACTTC.

This clonotype was detected many times. The chain recombines TRBV3-1 with TRBJ1-2, with D tentatively TRBD1 (5 bases). The CDR3 runs 13 residues. Looked up from germline, CDR1 is LGHDT and CDR2 is YNNKEL (reference sequence). The V end was cut by 5 bases, the J end by 4 bases, with 11 bases between. The CDR3 nucleotides read TGTGCCAGCAGCGCACAGGTCCTCTATGGCTACACCTTC. Residues: CASSAQVLYGYTF.

This clonotype appeared many times. The CDR3 bases are TGTGCCACCAGCAGAGATTCGGACTCAGGGGAAGAGACCCAGTACTTC. This translates into CATSRDSDSGEETQYF. The V and J genes are TRBV15 and TRBJ2-5; maybe TRBD1 (6 bases). Trimming cost V 0 bases and J 3 bases, with 14 bases left between them. Germline V CDR1 and CDR2: LNHNV, YYDKDF (reference sequence). CDR3 length: 16 amino acids. The full variable domain, rest sourced from reference TRBV15 and TRBJ2-5, is DAMVIQNPRYQVTQFGKPVTLSCSQTLNHNVMYWYQQKSSQAPKLLFHYYDKDFNNEADTPDNFQSRRPNTSFCFLDIRSPGLGDTAMYLCATSRDSDSGEETQYFGPGTRLLVL.

The chain carries TRBV5-5 and TRBJ2-3, with a possible D match to TRBD1 (6 bases). V lost 6 bases and J 1 base, leaving 15 bases between the germline ends. The CDR3 is made up of 15 amino acids. Germline V gives CDR1 SGHKS, CDR2 YYEKEE (reference sequence). The CDR3 DNA sequence: TGTGCCAGCACCATATCGGCAGGGGGCACAGATACGCAGTATTTT. Its translation: CASTISAGGTDTQYF.

On this clonotype itself: A much more abundant neighbour one base away suggests this may be a read error. The chain couples TRBV7-7 to TRBJ1-1; 10 bases map to TRBD1. Germline CDR1 SSHAT, CDR2 FNYEAQ (reference sequence). The CDR3 is 14 amino acids. With 4 bases clipped from V and 3 bases from J, the junction kept 2 bases outside the gene matches. The CDR3 sequence: CASSSGQGDTEAFF. The CDR3 bases are TGTGCCAGCAGCTCCGGACAGGGGGACACTGAAGCTTTCTTT.

As DNA, the CDR3 is TGCAGCGTTGAAGTTATGAGGATTACCAATCAGCCCCAGCATTTT. It translates to CSVEVMRITNQPQHF. The chain has TRBV29-1 and TRBJ1-5; D not resolved. The V gene's germline CDR1 is SQVTM and CDR2 ANQGSEA. V was trimmed by 1 base and J by 3 bases, leaving 13 bases between them. The CDR3 runs to 15 residues.

In regard to this clonotype: One end of the junction fails to match germline, which may point to a read error. The chain recombines TRBV7-2 with TRBJ1-6; tentative D call: TRBD1 (5 bases). The length of the CDR3 is 15 residues. Germline-derived CDR1 and CDR2 are SGHTA and FQGNSA. The CDR3 sequence is CATSLGQATDSPLHF. As DNA, the CDR3 is TGTGCCACCAGCTTAGGGCAGGCGACAGATTCACCCCTCCACTTT.

The chain uses TRBV7-2 and TRBJ1-1; a possible D gene is TRBD1 (5 bases). The CDR3 runs to 14 residues. V lost 8 bases and J lost 14, with 27 bases in between. CDR1 is SGHTA, CDR2 FQGNSA, per germline. The CDR3 is CASRDGTQETQYFF. DNA for the CDR3: TGTGCCAGCCGCGACGGGACCCAAGAGACCCAGTACTTCTTT.

The chain has TRBV5-6 and TRBJ2-7; D ambiguous. The CDR3 consists of 14 residues. Trimming removed 4 bases at V and 1 base at J, with 12 bases between. Looked up from germline, CDR1 is SGHDT and CDR2 is YYEEEE. CDR3 residues: CASSPPSSSYEQYF. CDR3 sequence (DNA): TGTGCCAGCAGCCCACCGAGCTCATCCTACGAGCAGTACTTC. Together with reference TRBV5-6 and TRBJ2-7, the CDR3 gives the full variable domain: DAGVTQSPTHLIKTRGQQVTLRCSPKSGHDTVSWYQQALGQGPQFIFQYYEEEERQRGNFPDRFSGHQFPNYSSELNVNALLLGDSALYLCASSPPSSSYEQYFGPGTRLTVT.

V gene TRBV6-2 or TRBV6-3 combines with J gene TRBJ1-1; D gene ambiguous. The CDR3 loop spans 16 amino acids. The germline V gene encodes CDR1 MNHEY and CDR2 SVGEGT. The CDR3 DNA is TGTCTCAGCAGTTATCGGGAGGGCCGCCCGAACACTGAAGCTTTCTTT. Its translation is CLSSYREGRPNTEAFF.

V gene TRBV2 combines with J gene TRBJ1-2; no reliable D call. Germline V gene sequence: CDR1 SNHLY, CDR2 FYNNEI. The CDR3 length is 11 residues. The germline V and J ends were trimmed by 9 bases and 4 bases, with 9 bases remaining between them. The CDR3 sequence: CASIEFYGYTF. The CDR3 coding sequence is TGTGCCAGTATAGAGTTCTATGGCTACACCTTC.

Concerning this clonotype: With a much larger clone just one base away, this may be a read error. The chain recombines TRBV9 with TRBJ1-1, with 10 bases aligning to TRBD1. CDR1 is SGDLS, CDR2 YYNGEE, per germline. This CDR3 contains 16 residues. In nucleotides, the CDR3 is TGTTCCAGCAGCGTTGCTTCCGGGACAGGGGCTTTAGAAGCTTTCTTT. It codes for CSSSVASGTGALEAFF.